The 17 T cell receptor beta chains presented below share a single source sample, sequenced in a study of blood T cell repertoires in COVID-19. Using immunoSEQ multiplex PCR, the repertoire was profiled, and TCRdb retains in-frame clones only, with some absent. There are under 450,000 clones in the sample; around four fifths occur only once, and approximately 5% lies in the top ten. Specimen: PBMCs or T cells enriched from blood (not recorded which). Source of these receptors: a woman in her 50s who had recovered from COVID-19.

The chain couples TRBV7-9 to TRBJ1-4, with D perhaps matching TRBD1 (6 bases). V lost 2 bases and J lost 8, with 15 bases in between. This CDR3 region has 15 residues. Per germline, CDR1 SEHNR and CDR2 FQNEAQ (reference sequence). CDR3 amino acids: CASSLKTGTEEKLFF. DNA for the CDR3: TGTGCCAGCAGCTTAAAGACAGGAACGGAAGAAAAACTGTTTTTT.

The rearrangement uses TRBV5-6 and TRBJ1-1, with unresolved D. Trimming pared 0 bases from V and 1 base from J, leaving 10 bases between. The length of the CDR3 is 15 residues. The germline V gene has CDR1 SGHDT and CDR2 YYEEEE. The CDR3 region is CASSLAGDPNTEAFF. DNA for the CDR3: TGTGCCAGCAGCTTGGCCGGAGATCCGAACACTGAAGCTTTCTTT. The full variable domain, with the rest looked up from reference TRBV5-6 and TRBJ1-1, is DAGVTQSPTHLIKTRGQQVTLRCSPKSGHDTVSWYQQALGQGPQFIFQYYEEEERQRGNFPDRFSGHQFPNYSSELNVNALLLGDSALYLCASSLAGDPNTEAFFGQGTRLTVV.

This CDR3 reads CASSPNGIIYYGYTF. The CDR3 DNA sequence: TGTGCCAGCAGTCCGAACGGGATCATATACTATGGCTACACCTTC. The chain carries TRBV6-2 or TRBV6-3 and TRBJ1-2; no firm D call. CDR3 size: 15 residues. Germline V gene data show CDR1 as MNHEY and CDR2 as SVGEGT. Trimming removed 5 bases at V and 3 bases at J, with 16 bases between.

The gene calls are TRBV11-2 and TRBJ1-2; 9 positions agree with TRBD1. From germline, CDR1 is SGHAT and CDR2 FQNNGV. The CDR3 loop spans 14 amino acids. With V trimmed by 3 bases and J by 3 bases, 2 bases remained unmatched. CDR3: CASSLGQGYYGYTF. CDR3 in DNA: TGTGCCAGCAGCTTGGGACAGGGTTACTATGGCTACACCTTC.

This chain connects TRBV7-9 to TRBJ2-1, with D maybe TRBD2 (6 bases). V was pared by 7 bases and J by 0 bases, with 19 bases between. This CDR3 has 17 amino acids. Germline CDR1 SEHNR, CDR2 FQNEAQ (reference sequence). CDR3 sequence: CASTRRNLADSYNEQFF. The CDR3 DNA sequence: TGTGCCAGCACCCGTCGCAATTTAGCGGACTCCTACAATGAGCAGTTCTTC.

J is TRBJ2-2 and V is TRBV7-9; TRBD2 agrees at 12 bases. This CDR3 comprises 16 residues. Germline V gives CDR1 SEHNR, CDR2 FQNEAQ (reference sequence). Germline trimming cut 6 bases from V and 4 bases from J; bases unmatched to any gene: 6. Here the CDR3 reads CASSQLAGGSTGELFF. As DNA, the CDR3 is TGTGCCAGCAGTCAACTAGCGGGAGGTTCCACCGGGGAGCTGTTTTTT. The full variable domain, rest sourced from reference TRBV7-9 and TRBJ2-2, is DTGVSQNPRHKITKRGQNVTFRCDPISEHNRLYWYRQTLGQGPEFLTYFQNEAQLEKSRLLSDRFSAERPKGSFSTLEIQRTEQGDSAMYLCASSQLAGGSTGELFFGEGSRLTVL.

The chain carries TRBV9 and TRBJ2-2; weak D call: TRBD1 (5 bases). This CDR3 spans 15 amino acids. Germline CDR1 and CDR2: SGDLS and YYNGEE. The ends were cut back, 0 bases at V and 4 bases at J, with 10 bases in the middle. The CDR3 spells CASSVAGQGTGELFF. The CDR3 DNA reads as TGTGCCAGCAGCGTAGCAGGGCAGGGCACCGGGGAGCTGTTTTTT.

CDR3: CASSPLAGQGPTGELFF. The CDR3 bases are TGTGCCAGCTCACCGTTAGCGGGACAGGGGCCCACCGGGGAGCTGTTTTTT. The chain employs TRBV18 and TRBJ2-2; the match to TRBD1 covers 10 bases. V shed 3 bases and J 4 bases; nucleotides not matched to a gene: 8. Germline loops: CDR1 KGHSH, CDR2 LQKENI. The CDR3 extends over 17 amino acids.

V gene TRBV19 combines with J gene TRBJ1-6; the match to TRBD1 covers 8 bases. Germline CDR1 reads LNHDA; CDR2 reads SQIVND (reference sequence). This CDR3 has 14 residues. The V segment lost 11 bases and the J segment 3 bases; nucleotides outside the gene matches: 6. The CDR3 region has the DNA TGTGCCTCCCGAGACAGGGGCTATAATTCACCCCTCCACTTT. Its protein is CASRDRGYNSPLHF.

The V gene is TRBV9, the J gene TRBJ2-7; 14 bases line up with TRBD2. Per the germline V gene, CDR1 is SGDLS and CDR2 is YYNGEE. CDR3 length: 18 amino acids. The junction had 8 bases not matched to a gene; V was cut back by 0 bases and J by 3 bases. CDR3: CASSVGLAGGPPYYEQYF. DNA of the CDR3: TGTGCCAGCAGCGTAGGACTAGCGGGAGGGCCTCCCTACTACGAGCAGTACTTC.

V gene TRBV19 combines with J gene TRBJ2-7, with TRBD2 matching over 10 bases. Germline V lookup: CDR1 LNHDA, CDR2 SQIVND (reference sequence). The CDR3 is 17 residues long. J was trimmed by 4 bases and V by 3 bases; bases with no gene match: 12. The CDR3 region is CASSMSSASGSLYEQYF. For the CDR3, the DNA is TGTGCCAGTAGTATGAGTTCGGCTAGCGGGAGTTTGTACGAGCAGTACTTC. The variable domain in full, with the rest retrieved from reference TRBV19 and TRBJ2-7, is DGGITQSPKYLFRKEGQNVTLSCEQNLNHDAMYWYRQDPGQGLRLIYYSQIVNDFQKGDIAEGYSVSREKKESFPLTVTSAQKNPTAFYLCASSMSSASGSLYEQYFGPGTRLTVT.

This clone appeared a single time. The V call is TRBV28, the J call TRBJ1-2, with a weak D call TRBD1 (5 bases). This CDR3 contains 12 residues. V lost 6 bases, J lost 8 bases, and 13 bases lay in between. Germline V CDR1 and CDR2: MDHEN, SYDVKM. CDR3 DNA: TGTGCCAGCAGAATCAGGGTGGGGGGCTACACCTTC. The encoded protein is CASRIRVGGYTF.

This clone was counted once. V usage is TRBV11-2 and J usage is TRBJ1-1, with 8 bases identical to TRBD1. Germline CDR1 is SGHAT and CDR2 is FQNNGV. Losses at the gene ends were 4 bases for V and 5 bases for J; bases not matched to a gene: 6. CDR3 length: 14 amino acids. Written as DNA, the CDR3 is TGTGCCAGCAGCTCCCAACAGGGGGAGACTGAAGCTTTCTTT. The encoded protein is CASSSQQGETEAFF.

The chain employs TRBV7-2 and TRBJ2-1; 9 bases line up with TRBD2. Germline loops: CDR1 SGHTA, CDR2 FQGNSA. The CDR3 has 15 amino acids. The V segment lost 5 bases and the J segment 5 bases; nucleotides outside the gene matches: 7. CDR3 coding DNA: TGTGCCAGCAGCACGACTAGCGGAATTAACAATGAGCAGTTCTTC. Amino acid sequence: CASSTTSGINNEQFF.

J is TRBJ1-2 and V is TRBV5-1, with 7 bases fitting TRBD1. V was pared by 0 bases and J by 8 bases, with 13 bases of the junction left unmatched. CDR3 length equals 16 residues. Germline lookup yields CDR1 SGHRS and CDR2 YFSETQ. CDR3 sequence (DNA): TGCGCCAGCAGCTTGGCCCGGGACAGCGAACACCTAGGCTACACCTTC. It codes for CASSLARDSEHLGYTF.

The chain recombines TRBV20-1 with TRBJ1-1; D uncertain. From germline, CDR1 is DFQATT and CDR2 SNEGSKA (reference sequence). This CDR3 comprises 11 residues. Between the trimmed V and J ends, which lost 4 bases and 1 base, there was a span of 4 bases. CDR3 bases: TGCAGTGCTAAACAGAACACTGAAGCTTTCTTT. It yields the protein CSAKQNTEAFF.

This chain uses TRBV5-4 with TRBJ2-2; D possibly corresponds to TRBD1 (6 bases). V dropped 3 bases and J dropped 0 bases, with 9 bases sitting between them. CDR1 and CDR2 (germline): SGHNT, YYREEE (reference sequence). The CDR3 has 15 residues. CDR3 residues: CASSWGQSNTGELFF. DNA of the CDR3: TGTGCCAGCAGCTGGGGACAATCGAACACCGGGGAGCTGTTTTTT.